These 15 T cell receptor beta chains originate from one sample sequenced in a study of blood T cell repertoires in COVID-19. TCRdb's copy holds only in-frame clones and misses some; the assay was immunoSEQ multiplex PCR. The table includes some 90,000 clones, about 91% detected once. The sample taken for sequencing was peripheral blood. Source of these receptors: an elderly woman with active COVID-19.

CDR3 sequence reads: CASSSPPGRLNTGELFF. The CDR3 DNA reads as TGTGCCAGCAGTTCACCCCCTGGGAGGTTGAACACCGGGGAGCTGTTTTTT. This chain connects TRBV6-2 or TRBV6-3 to TRBJ2-2; TRBD2 is a possible D gene (6 bases). The germline V and J ends were trimmed by 4 bases and 1 base, with 16 bases remaining between them. The CDR3 has 17 amino acids. CDR1 MNHEY and CDR2 SVGEGT come from the germline V gene.

The chain recombines TRBV7-6 with TRBJ2-3; D unresolved. Germline lookup yields CDR1 SGHVS and CDR2 FNYEAQ. Trimming cost V 1 base and J 3 bases, with 20 bases left between them. CDR3 size: 18 residues. The CDR3 sequence: CASSLEAASAPPTDTQYF. The CDR3 DNA follows: TGTGCCAGCAGCTTAGAGGCGGCCTCCGCGCCACCTACAGATACGCAGTATTTT.

The CDR3 bases are TGCGCCAGCAGCCTACCGGGACAGTACCAAGAGACCCAGTACTTC. Translation gives CASSLPGQYQETQYF. This sequence joins TRBV4-1 and TRBJ2-5; TRBD1 matches at 7 bases. With V trimmed by 4 bases and J by 0 bases, 5 bases remained unmatched. From germline, CDR1 is MGHRA and CDR2 YSYEKL. The CDR3 spans 15 residues.

This chain links TRBV16 with TRBJ1-4; D gene uncertain. The CDR3 consists of 13 residues. Trimming stripped 2 bases from V and 8 bases from J, with 9 bases between. Germline-derived CDR1 and CDR2 are KGHSY and FQNENV. The CDR3 region is CASSQRAQEKLFF. CDR3 nucleotides: TGTGCCAGCAGCCAACGTGCACAAGAAAAACTGTTTTTT.

This chain uses TRBV4-3 with TRBJ2-1; 10 nucleotides match TRBD1. This CDR3 is built from 15 residues. In germline, CDR1 is LGHNA, CDR2 YSLEER. The trim removed 3 bases at V and 8 bases at J, leaving 7 bases unmatched. The CDR3 here is CASSHTGTGDDEQFF. The CDR3 DNA sequence: TGCGCCAGCAGCCATACCGGGACAGGGGATGATGAGCAGTTCTTC.

This chain links TRBV7-2 with TRBJ2-7; TRBD1 aligns across 7 bases. CDR3 size: 13 residues. The germline V gene encodes CDR1 SGHTA and CDR2 FQGNSA. V was pared by 6 bases and J by 4 bases, with 6 bases of the junction left unmatched. CDR3 nucleotides: TGTGCCAGCAGTTACAGGGGTGGGTACGAGCAGTACTTC. This gives the protein CASSYRGGYEQYF.

This clone has just a few counts. The rearrangement uses TRBV19 and TRBJ2-5, with TRBD2 matching 14 bases. V lost 4 bases, J lost 5 bases, and 12 bases stayed unmatched. CDR1 and CDR2 (germline): LNHDA, SQIVND (reference sequence). This CDR3 comprises 18 residues. The CDR3, as DNA: TGTGCCAGTAGTAGAAACCTGGGACTAGCGGGAGAGGATGAGACCCAGTACTTC. Translating gives CASSRNLGLAGEDETQYF.

The chain has TRBV15 and TRBJ1-5; TRBD1 matches at 9 bases. The CDR3 has 15 amino acids. J lost 3 bases, V lost 6 bases, and 6 bases had no gene match. Germline loops: CDR1 LNHNV, CDR2 YYDKDF (reference sequence). CDR3: CATRKGQGYNQPQHF. CDR3 nucleotide sequence: TGTGCCACCAGGAAGGGACAGGGTTACAATCAGCCCCAGCATTTT.

The rearrangement uses TRBV28 and TRBJ2-2; the D is unclear. The CDR3 totals 14 residues. Per the germline V gene, CDR1 is MDHEN and CDR2 is SYDVKM. Trimming took 2 bases from V and 3 from J, leaving 7 bases between them. CDR3 nucleotides: TGTGCCAGCAGTTTAGCACAGTACACCGGGGAGCTGTTTTTT. It yields the protein CASSLAQYTGELFF. Using reference TRBV28 and TRBJ2-2 for the parts outside the CDR3, the full variable domain is DVKVTQSSRYLVKRTGEKVFLECVQDMDHENMFWYRQDPGLGLRLIYFSYDVKMKEKGDIPEGYSVSREKKERFSLILESASTNQTSMYLCASSLAQYTGELFFGEGSRLTVL.

The rearrangement links TRBV6-5 to TRBJ1-2; TRBD1 agrees at 7 bases. CDR3 size: 14 residues. Germline CDR1 is MNHEY and CDR2 is SVGAGI. V lost 7 bases, J lost 8 bases, and 13 bases stayed unmatched. CDR3 amino acids: CASKPTTGTWGYTF. The CDR3, as DNA: TGTGCCAGCAAACCGACGACAGGGACATGGGGCTACACCTTC.

V gene TRBV29-1 combines with J gene TRBJ2-3; a possible D gene is TRBD2 (5 bases). Trimming removed 4 bases from V and 8 bases from J, with 13 bases in between. Germline-derived CDR1 and CDR2 are SQVTM and ANQGSEA. CDR3 length: 12 residues. The CDR3 sequence: CSVGTGRGTQYF. The CDR3 region has the DNA TGCAGCGTTGGGACTGGGAGAGGTACGCAGTATTTT.

This chain uses TRBV4-2 with TRBJ2-7; 9 nucleotides line up with TRBD2. This CDR3 is 15 amino acids long. In germline, CDR1 is LGHNA, CDR2 YNFKEQ. After removal of 3 bases from V and 2 bases from J, the junction contained 5 bases not matched to a gene. For the CDR3, the DNA is TGTGCCAGCAGCCACCAATTAGCGGGAGCCTACGAGCAGTACTTC. Translation: CASSHQLAGAYEQYF.

The chain has TRBV9 and TRBJ2-7; 8 bases match TRBD1. CDR1 and CDR2 from the germline V gene are SGDLS and YYNGEE. The CDR3 runs 14 residues. V trimming: 0 bases; J trimming: 6 bases; junction bases outside the gene matches: 5. The CDR3 is CASSVGQGASEQYF. In DNA, the CDR3 is TGTGCCAGCAGCGTAGGCCAGGGGGCTAGCGAGCAGTACTTC.

The V and J genes are TRBV7-8 and TRBJ1-2; D may be TRBD1 (6 bases). The ends were cut back, 5 bases at V and 8 bases at J, with 21 bases in the middle. Germline loops: CDR1 SGHVS, CDR2 FQNEAQ. This CDR3 contains 15 residues. CDR3 bases: TGTGCCAGCAGCCCTTACAGGGCCCTTGGGAACGGCTACACCTTC. This codes for CASSPYRALGNGYTF.

The genes are TRBV14 and TRBJ2-5; D possibly corresponds to TRBD1 (7 bases). The CDR3 runs 15 residues. CDR1 and CDR2 (germline): SGHDN, FVKESK. V lost 3 bases and J 5 bases, leaving 16 bases between the germline ends. The CDR3 reads CASSHRQGGMETQYF. CDR3 DNA sequence: TGTGCCAGCAGCCACAGGCAGGGGGGTATGGAGACCCAGTACTTC.